Listed below are T cell receptor beta chains from one sample, sequenced in a study of early stage breast cancer tumors. Sequencing used immunoSEQ multiplex PCR; TCRdb keeps in-frame clones, though not all of them. The table lists tens of thousands of clones, 65% to 85% of them singletons. Sequences were obtained from blood. These receptors all come from a person aged 55 to 75 with breast cancer. Each CDR3 is given with its conserved first and last residue. A D gene is named only where the DNA matches it firmly.

cdr3_length	d_call	v_call	j_call	cdr3_aa	cdr3_nt
14	TRBD2	TRBV23-1	TRBJ2-5	CASSRRGNQETQYF	TGCGCCAGCAGTCGGCGGGGGAACCAAGAGACCCAGTACTTC
10	TRBD2	TRBV30	TRBJ2-7	CAFGGYEQYF	TGTGCCTTCGGGGGGTACGAGCAGTACTTC
13	-	TRBV7-9	TRBJ1-4	CASSPHWGEKLFF	TGTGCCAGCAGCCCCCACTGGGGTGAAAAACTGTTTTTT
14	TRBD1	TRBV18	TRBJ1-5	CASSPGTANQPQHF	TGTGCCAGCTCGCCCGGGACAGCTAATCAGCCCCAGCATTTT
18	TRBD2	TRBV19	TRBJ2-1	CASSQSTGLAGSYNEQFF	TGTGCCAGTAGCCAATCAACAGGACTAGCGGGCTCCTACAATGAGCAGTTCTTC
12	-	TRBV4-1	TRBJ1-1	CASSRGSGRAFF	TGCGCCAGCAGCAGGGGAAGTGGAAGAGCTTTCTTT
13	-	TRBV7-2	TRBJ2-7	CASSLDWAGEEYF	TGTGCCAGCAGCTTAGATTGGGCCGGGGAAGAGTACTTC
11	-	TRBV11-2	TRBJ2-5	CASSLQETQYF	TGTGCCAGCAGCTTACAGGAGACCCAGTACTTC
11	-	TRBV5-6	TRBJ1-1	CASSLEDEAFF	TGTGCCAGCAGCTTGGAGGATGAAGCTTTCTTT
10	-	TRBV19	TRBJ2-7	CATGTFEQYF	TGTGCCACCGGGACGTTCGAGCAGTACTTC
13	-	TRBV18	TRBJ1-5	CASSPGSNQPQHF	TGTGCCAGCTCACCAGGCAGCAATCAGCCCCAGCATTTT